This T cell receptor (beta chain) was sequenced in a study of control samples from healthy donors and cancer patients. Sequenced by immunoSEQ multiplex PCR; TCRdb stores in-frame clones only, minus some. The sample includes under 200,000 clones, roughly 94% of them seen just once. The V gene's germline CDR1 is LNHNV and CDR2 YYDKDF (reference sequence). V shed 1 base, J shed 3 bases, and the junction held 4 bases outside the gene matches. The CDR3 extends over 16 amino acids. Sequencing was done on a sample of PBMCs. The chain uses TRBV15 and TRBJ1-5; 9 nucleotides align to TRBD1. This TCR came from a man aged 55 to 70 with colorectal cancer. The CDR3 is CATSRGRDRDNQPQHF. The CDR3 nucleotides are TGTGCCACCAGCAGAGGCCGGGACAGGGACAATCAGCCCCAGCATTTT.